The source of this TCR beta chain is a study of T cells in localized non-small cell lung cancer. The study's findings and limits: Uninvolved adjacent lung had higher T cell clonality than tumor and all other tissues. A median of around 57 clones ranked among the top 100 in tumor appeared in adjacent lung. Only one tumor region was sequenced, so heterogeneity remains possible.

To note about this clone: Its target is unknown.

The germline gives CDR1 LNHDA, CDR2 SQIVND (reference sequence). With 8 bases removed from V and 3 bases from J, the gap between germline ends came to 13 bases. The CDR3 loop spans 13 amino acids. Sequenced by immunoSEQ multiplex PCR; TCRdb stores in-frame clones only, minus some. Among 12,000 to 15,000 clones listed, more than 65% were seen once. This chain links TRBV19 with TRBJ1-1, with D possibly matching TRBD1 (5 bases). This clonotype was sampled from a female donor over 55 with stage I squamous cell lung carcinoma. Sequenced here: peripheral blood, sampled before any cancer treatment. CDR3 DNA: TGTGCCAGTTGTCGGGGCCGGGACACTGAAGCTTTCTTT. Translated, it gives CASCRGRDTEAFF.